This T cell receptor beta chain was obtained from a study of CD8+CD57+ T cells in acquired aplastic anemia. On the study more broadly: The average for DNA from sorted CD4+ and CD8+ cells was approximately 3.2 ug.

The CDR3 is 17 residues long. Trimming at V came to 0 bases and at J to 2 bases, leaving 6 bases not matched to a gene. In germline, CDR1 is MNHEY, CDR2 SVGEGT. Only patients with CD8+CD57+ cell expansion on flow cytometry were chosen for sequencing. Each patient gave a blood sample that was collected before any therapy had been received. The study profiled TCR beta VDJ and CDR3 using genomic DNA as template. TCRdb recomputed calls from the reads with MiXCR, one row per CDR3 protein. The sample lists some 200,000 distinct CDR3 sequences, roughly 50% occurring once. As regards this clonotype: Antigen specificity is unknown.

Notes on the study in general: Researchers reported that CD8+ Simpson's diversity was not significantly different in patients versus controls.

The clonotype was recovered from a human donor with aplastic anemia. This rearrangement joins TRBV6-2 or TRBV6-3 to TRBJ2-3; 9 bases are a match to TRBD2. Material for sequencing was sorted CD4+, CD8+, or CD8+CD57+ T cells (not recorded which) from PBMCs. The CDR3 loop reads CASSYSMSGGFTDTQYF. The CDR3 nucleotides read TGTGCCAGCAGTTACTCGATGAGCGGGGGGTTCACAGATACGCAGTATTTT.